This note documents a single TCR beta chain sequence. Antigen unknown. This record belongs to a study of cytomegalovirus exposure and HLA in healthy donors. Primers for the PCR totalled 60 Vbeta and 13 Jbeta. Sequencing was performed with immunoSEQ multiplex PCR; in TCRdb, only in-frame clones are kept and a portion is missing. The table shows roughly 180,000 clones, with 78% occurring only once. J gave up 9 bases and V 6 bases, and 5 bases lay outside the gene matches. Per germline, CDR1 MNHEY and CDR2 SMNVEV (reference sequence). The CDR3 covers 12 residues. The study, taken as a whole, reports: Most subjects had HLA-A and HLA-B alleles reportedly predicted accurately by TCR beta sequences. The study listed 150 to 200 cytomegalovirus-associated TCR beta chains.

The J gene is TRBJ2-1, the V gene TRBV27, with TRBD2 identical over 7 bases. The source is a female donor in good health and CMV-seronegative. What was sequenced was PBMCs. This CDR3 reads CASRRTSREQFF. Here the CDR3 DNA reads TGTGCCAGCAGACGGACTAGTCGTGAGCAGTTCTTC.